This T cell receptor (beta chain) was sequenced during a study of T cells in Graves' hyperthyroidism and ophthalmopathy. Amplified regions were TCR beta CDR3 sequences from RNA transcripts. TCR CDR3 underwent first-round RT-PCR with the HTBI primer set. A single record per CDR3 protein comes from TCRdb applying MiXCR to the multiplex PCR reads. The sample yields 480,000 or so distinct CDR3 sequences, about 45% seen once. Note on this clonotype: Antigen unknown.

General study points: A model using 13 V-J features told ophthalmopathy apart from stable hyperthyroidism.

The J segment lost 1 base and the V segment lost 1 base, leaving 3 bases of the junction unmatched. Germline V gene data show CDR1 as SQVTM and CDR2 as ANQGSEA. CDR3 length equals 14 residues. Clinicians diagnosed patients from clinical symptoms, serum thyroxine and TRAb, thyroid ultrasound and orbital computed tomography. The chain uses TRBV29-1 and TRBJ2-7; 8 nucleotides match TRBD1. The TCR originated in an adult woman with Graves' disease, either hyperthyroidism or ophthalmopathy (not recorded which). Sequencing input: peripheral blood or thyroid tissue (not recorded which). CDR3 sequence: CSVEGTGGSYEQYF. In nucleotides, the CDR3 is TGCAGCGTTGAAGGTACAGGGGGGTCCTACGAGCAGTACTTC.